These 18 T cell receptor beta chains share one sample of origin, sequenced in a study of monozygotic twins with cystic fibrosis. Measured with immunoSEQ multiplex PCR; TCRdb has only the in-frame clones, and not every one. The sample lists 30,000 or so clones; 66% were seen once. Sequenced material: blood. The receptors come from a girl aged 5-17 years with cystic fibrosis.

The rearrangement links TRBV6-6 to TRBJ1-2; TRBD1 matches 12 bases. The CDR3 runs to 14 residues. The germline V gene encodes CDR1 MNHNY and CDR2 SVGAGI (reference sequence). V lost 7 bases to trimming and J lost 6 bases; unmatched junction nucleotides: 6. CDR3 sequence reads: CASKEGQGANGYTF. The CDR3 DNA reads TGTGCCAGCAAAGAGGGACAGGGGGCGAATGGCTACACCTTC.

V and J are TRBV4-3 and TRBJ2-1, with D possibly being TRBD2 (6 bases). The CDR3 is made up of 13 amino acids. With 5 bases removed from V and 4 bases from J, the gap between germline ends came to 9 bases. Germline CDR1 LGHNA, CDR2 YSLEER. The CDR3 reads CASSEGTYNEQFF. Written as DNA, the CDR3 is TGCGCCAGCAGCGAAGGGACTTACAATGAGCAGTTCTTC.

The chain links TRBV7-2 to TRBJ1-5; 7 bases map to TRBD1. Per the germline V gene, CDR1 is SGHTA and CDR2 is FQGNSA. CDR3 length equals 15 residues. Trimming removed 4 bases from V and 0 bases from J; junction bases left unmatched: 3. CDR3 in amino acids: CASSSGTDSNQPQHF. CDR3 coding DNA: TGTGCCAGCAGCTCAGGGACAGATAGCAATCAGCCCCAGCATTTT.

This clone was seen just once. The chain couples TRBV30 to TRBJ1-3, with a weak D call TRBD1 (5 bases). Trimming removed 7 bases from V and 2 bases from J, with 15 bases in between. This CDR3 has 14 amino acids. In germline, CDR1 is GTSNPN, CDR2 SVGIG (reference sequence). CDR3 DNA sequence: TGTGCCTCGGACGTGGGGGGTGCTGGAAACACCATATATTTT. The encoded protein is CASDVGGAGNTIYF.

This sequence joins TRBV6-5 and TRBJ2-5; no firm D call. The CDR3 consists of 13 residues. V was shortened by 4 bases and J by 2 bases, with 8 bases between the two germline ends. CDR1 MNHEY and CDR2 SVGAGI come from the germline V gene. The CDR3 reads CASSLRRQETQYF. DNA for the CDR3: TGTGCCAGCAGTTTACGAAGACAAGAGACCCAGTACTTC.

The J gene is TRBJ2-5, the V gene TRBV7-9, with D hard to call. The DNA end is more similar to TRBJ2-7, so the J call may be wrong. This CDR3 comprises 14 residues. CDR1 and CDR2 (germline): SEHNR, FQNEAQ (reference sequence). The CDR3 DNA reads as TGTGCCAGCAGCTTCGGTAGGGCCGGCTACGAGCAGTACTTC. It translates to CASSFGRAGYEQYF.

The rearrangement links TRBV10-3 to TRBJ1-5; D ambiguous. The CDR3 extends over 14 amino acids. V was trimmed by 6 bases and J by 3 bases, leaving 12 bases between them. Germline CDR1 ENHRY, CDR2 SYGVKD. The chain's CDR3 is CAIRSDGNNQPQHF. The CDR3 DNA is TGTGCCATCAGATCTGACGGGAACAATCAGCCCCAGCATTTT.

This sequence joins TRBV9 and TRBJ1-4; D might be TRBD1 (5 bases). The CDR3 loop spans 14 amino acids. Deletions cut 0 bases from V and 6 bases from J, with 9 bases between. Germline CDR1 SGDLS, CDR2 YYNGEE. CDR3 residues: CASSVGQGDEKLFF. The DNA of the CDR3 is TGTGCCAGCAGCGTAGGCCAGGGTGATGAAAAACTGTTTTTT.

The V and J genes are TRBV20-1 and TRBJ1-1; possible D gene TRBD1, 6 bases. V was cut by 6 bases and J by 8 bases, with 13 bases left in between. The CDR3 has 11 amino acids. Germline V gene sequence: CDR1 DFQATT, CDR2 SNEGSKA (reference sequence). Here the CDR3 DNA reads TGCAGTGCCCAACCCGGGACAGAAGCTTTCTTT. Protein product: CSAQPGTEAFF.

This chain links TRBV6-1 with TRBJ2-5; D gene unclear. V gave up 8 bases and J gave up 2 bases, with 12 bases separating them. This CDR3 region has 13 residues. Per the germline V gene, CDR1 is MNHNS and CDR2 is SASEGT. This CDR3 is CASGMDGQETQYF. CDR3 in DNA: TGTGCCAGCGGGATGGACGGTCAAGAGACCCAGTACTTC.

V is TRBV2 and J is TRBJ2-1; D might be TRBD2 (5 bases). Germline V gene lookup returns CDR1 SNHLY and CDR2 FYNNEI. The CDR3 is 15 amino acids. The V and J ends lost 6 bases and 8 bases respectively, with 20 bases between them. CDR3 sequence reads: CASRSKRLALDEQFF. CDR3 nucleotides: TGTGCCAGCAGAAGCAAGCGGCTGGCTCTAGATGAGCAGTTCTTC.

The gene calls are TRBV6-1 and TRBJ2-7, with no clear D. Germline-derived CDR1 and CDR2 are MNHNS and SASEGT. The V end lost 3 bases, the J end lost 0 bases, and 6 bases lay between the germline ends. The CDR3 runs 13 residues. The CDR3 DNA follows: TGTGCCAGCAGTGACAATATCTCCTACGAGCAGTACGTC. Its protein is CASSDNISYEQYV.

The V call is TRBV19, the J call TRBJ2-7, with 10 bases fitting TRBD1. The V gene end was trimmed by 5 bases and the J gene end by 6 bases; junction bases not matched to a gene: 10. The CDR3 is 15 amino acids. In germline, CDR1 is LNHDA, CDR2 SQIVND (reference sequence). The CDR3 spells CASSVPRQGAVEQYV. The CDR3 DNA reads as TGTGCCAGTAGTGTACCCCGACAGGGGGCAGTCGAGCAGTACGTC.

This sequence joins TRBV4-1 and TRBJ2-7; no reliable D call. This CDR3 has 13 amino acids. Germline lookup yields CDR1 MGHRA and CDR2 YSYEKL. V was trimmed by 3 bases and J by 6 bases, leaving 12 bases between them. CDR3 loop: CASSQADLGEQYF. DNA for the CDR3: TGCGCCAGCAGCCAGGCAGACTTGGGCGAGCAGTACTTC.

This chain joins TRBV4-1 and TRBJ1-1; 7 bases match TRBD1. J gave up 1 base and V 4 bases, and 3 bases lay outside the gene matches. The CDR3 consists of 14 residues. Germline V gives CDR1 MGHRA, CDR2 YSYEKL. The CDR3 is CASSPRQGNTEAFF. CDR3 DNA: TGCGCCAGCAGCCCACGACAGGGGAACACTGAAGCTTTCTTT.

This chain connects TRBV28 to TRBJ1-1, with D maybe TRBD1 (5 bases). The V and J ends lost 6 bases and 5 bases respectively, with 16 bases between them. Germline V gene sequence: CDR1 MDHEN, CDR2 SYDVKM. The CDR3 is made up of 14 amino acids. The DNA of the CDR3 is TGTGCCAGCAGCCAAAACGGGGGGTATACTGAAGCTTTCTTT. Protein product: CASSQNGGYTEAFF.

The V call is TRBV15, the J call TRBJ2-5, with D possibly matching TRBD1 (6 bases). V lost 4 bases and J lost 0, with 12 bases in between. Germline CDR1 LNHNV, CDR2 YYDKDF (reference sequence). CDR3 size: 15 residues. CDR3 in DNA: TGTGCCACCAGCACAGCAGGGGCGTACCAAGAGACCCAGTACTTC. Amino acids: CATSTAGAYQETQYF. The full variable domain, completed using reference TRBV15 and TRBJ2-5, is DAMVIQNPRYQVTQFGKPVTLSCSQTLNHNVMYWYQQKSSQAPKLLFHYYDKDFNNEADTPDNFQSRRPNTSFCFLDIRSPGLGDTAMYLCATSTAGAYQETQYFGPGTRLLVL.

The rearrangement joins TRBV23-1 to TRBJ1-2, with D maybe TRBD1 (5 bases). TRBV23-1 is known as an ORF, though its function is uncertain. CDR3 length: 17 amino acids. Between the trimmed V and J ends, which lost 3 bases and 2 bases, there was a span of 19 bases. The CDR3 DNA is TGCGCCAGCAGTCAGGGGGTGATACGTTGCGTCAACTATGGCTACACCTTC. It encodes CASSQGVIRCVNYGYTF.